These 27 T cell receptor beta chains were sequenced from one sample in a study of shared clonotypes between healthy human individuals. The assay was immunoSEQ multiplex PCR, and TCRdb's table has in-frame clones only and misses some. The table has around 1,900,000 clones, roughly 95% seen once; the top ten hold more than 1.5%. Naive CD8 isolation took CD45RO-negative cells positively selected for CCR7 and excluded terminally differentiated effector memory CD45RA+ cells. Sample: naive CD8+ T cells from PBMCs. These receptors were obtained from a man younger than 35 in good health. Some clones in this sample may be carry-over from other donors' samples.

This clone appeared once. This same CDR3 is encoded by further DNA sequences in the sample. V and J are TRBV15 and TRBJ1-1; no firm D call. V lost 1 base and J lost 0, with 3 bases in between. This CDR3 spans 13 amino acids. Germline V gene lookup returns CDR1 LNHNV and CDR2 YYDKDF (reference sequence). DNA of the CDR3: TGTGCCACCAGCAGAGGAGTGAACACTGAAGCTTTCTTT. Translation gives CATSRGVNTEAFF.

This chain links TRBV11-1 with TRBJ2-1; perhaps TRBD2 as D (5 bases). This CDR3 spans 17 amino acids. Trimming left V 0 bases short and J 8 bases short, with 20 bases between. Germline V CDR1 and CDR2: SGHAT, FQDESV (reference sequence). As DNA, the CDR3 is TGTGCCAGCAGCTTAGCGGGAGAAGGATTCGGGTGGTATGAGCAGTTCTTC. It encodes CASSLAGEGFGWYEQFF.

The V and J genes are TRBV27 and TRBJ2-1, with D possibly TRBD2 on 7 matching bases. V was pared by 5 bases and J by 14 bases, with 22 bases between. Germline CDR1 is MNHEY and CDR2 is SMNVEV (reference sequence). This CDR3 has 14 residues. The CDR3 protein is CASSKGLGGGEEFF. CDR3 coding DNA: TGTGCCAGCAGTAAAGGATTGGGGGGGGGCGAGGAGTTCTTC.

The V call is TRBV11-3, the J call TRBJ2-7; 9 bases are a match to TRBD1. CDR3 length: 14 residues. V lost 5 bases to trimming and J lost 3 bases; unmatched junction nucleotides: 5. The germline CDR1 and CDR2 sequences are SGHNT and YENEEA. The CDR3 reads CASSPGTGHYEQYF. CDR3 coding DNA: TGTGCCAGCAGCCCGGGGACAGGGCACTACGAGCAGTACTTC.

V is TRBV2 and J is TRBJ2-2; D gene unclear. V was cut by 11 bases and J by 6 bases, with 13 bases left in between. The germline V gene encodes CDR1 SNHLY and CDR2 FYNNEI. There are 12 residues in the CDR3. The DNA for the CDR3 is TGTGCCCTTCCACGCAGTCCCGGGGAGCTGTTTTTT. The encoded protein is CALPRSPGELFF.

The chain is built from TRBV14 and TRBJ1-2; D gene uncertain. Looked up from germline, CDR1 is SGHDN and CDR2 is FVKESK. CDR3 length equals 14 residues. Trimming removed 0 bases at V and 7 bases at J, with 12 bases between. CDR3 sequence (DNA): TGTGCCAGCAGCCAAGAACGAGGGTCCGGTGGCTACACCTTC. Translating gives CASSQERGSGGYTF. Together with reference TRBV14 and TRBJ1-2, the CDR3 gives the full variable domain: EAGVTQFPSHSVIEKGQTVTLRCDPISGHDNLYWYRRVMGKEIKFLLHFVKESKQDESGMPNNRFLAERTGGTYSTLKVQPAELEDSGVYFCASSQERGSGGYTFGSGTRLTVV.

This sequence joins TRBV19 and TRBJ2-7; TRBD1 is a possible D gene (6 bases). V shed 10 bases and J shed 5 bases, with 12 bases lying between them. The CDR3 loop spans 11 amino acids. Germline-derived CDR1 and CDR2 are LNHDA and SQIVND (reference sequence). CDR3 DNA: TGTGCCACGGACAGCGGCCACGAGCAGTACTTC. This codes for CATDSGHEQYF.

The chain is built from TRBV9 and TRBJ1-1; D is perhaps TRBD1 (5 bases). This CDR3 is 16 amino acids long. CDR1 and CDR2 (germline): SGDLS, YYNGEE. Trimming left V 4 bases short and J 0 bases short, with 16 bases between. The CDR3 reads CASSLLDSYMNTEAFF. The CDR3 DNA follows: TGTGCCAGCAGCCTTCTTGACAGTTACATGAACACTGAAGCTTTCTTT.

J is TRBJ2-7 and V is TRBV27; TRBD2 agrees at 12 bases. The germline gives CDR1 MNHEY, CDR2 SMNVEV (reference sequence). This CDR3 has 15 residues. V lost 3 bases, J lost 6 bases, and 6 bases stayed unmatched. The CDR3 loop reads CASSFLAGGPPEQYF. The CDR3 DNA sequence: TGTGCCAGCAGTTTCCTAGCGGGAGGGCCTCCCGAGCAGTACTTC.

The genes are TRBV5-6 and TRBJ2-2; D not resolved. The germline V gene encodes CDR1 SGHDT and CDR2 YYEEEE. Trimming cost V 4 bases and J 6 bases, with 19 bases left between them. The CDR3 contains 16 residues. CDR3 nucleotide sequence: TGTGCCAGCAGCCCCGGACCGAGAGATTATGCCGGGGAGCTGTTTTTT. Residues: CASSPGPRDYAGELFF.

The chain joins TRBV7-6 to TRBJ2-7; a weak D match, TRBD2 (6 bases). This CDR3 has 15 residues. V was clipped by 1 base and J by 3 bases, with 13 bases between them. CDR1 SGHVS and CDR2 FNYEAQ come from the germline V gene. The CDR3 DNA reads TGTGCCAGCAGCTTAGAGGCGGGGTATTACTACGAGCAGTACTTC. Its translation: CASSLEAGYYYEQYF.

The rearrangement links TRBV4-1 to TRBJ1-4; D gene unclear. The CDR3 has 15 residues. Looked up from germline, CDR1 is MGHRA and CDR2 is YSYEKL. V lost 1 base and J lost 3, with 9 bases in between. CDR3 in DNA: TGCGCCAGCAGCCAAGTCGGGCCCTCTAATGAAAAACTGTTTTTT. It encodes CASSQVGPSNEKLFF.

V gene TRBV19 combines with J gene TRBJ2-7; no clear D. The germline gives CDR1 LNHDA, CDR2 SQIVND (reference sequence). There are 13 residues in the CDR3. Trimming removed 5 bases from V and 7 bases from J, with 15 bases in between. CDR3 loop: CASSRALSGEQYF. The DNA for the CDR3 is TGTGCCAGTAGTCGGGCACTAAGTGGGGAGCAGTACTTC. The whole variable domain, filled in from reference TRBV19 and TRBJ2-7, reads DGGITQSPKYLFRKEGQNVTLSCEQNLNHDAMYWYRQDPGQGLRLIYYSQIVNDFQKGDIAEGYSVSREKKESFPLTVTSAQKNPTAFYLCASSRALSGEQYFGPGTRLTVT.

This sequence joins TRBV27 and TRBJ2-7; TRBD1 or TRBD2 may be the D gene (5 bases each). Trimming took 1 base from V and 4 from J, leaving 26 bases between them. The V gene's germline CDR1 is MNHEY and CDR2 SMNVEV (reference sequence). This CDR3 spans 19 amino acids. DNA for the CDR3: TGTGCCAGCAGTTTATTCCCTGTCTCCGATACAGAGTGGGGGTACGAGCAGTACTTC. Residues: CASSLFPVSDTEWGYEQYF.

CDR3 region: CAWSAGQGYYEQYF. The CDR3 DNA is TGTGCCTGGAGTGCAGGACAGGGTTATTACGAGCAGTACTTC. The chain links TRBV30 to TRBJ2-7; TRBD1 matches at 8 bases. The CDR3 totals 14 residues. The trim removed 1 base at V and 4 bases at J, leaving 6 bases unmatched. In germline, CDR1 is GTSNPN, CDR2 SVGIG (reference sequence).

The chain couples TRBV11-2 to TRBJ2-7; 7 bases align to TRBD1. The CDR3 is 15 residues long. V lost 0 bases, J lost 4 bases, and 6 bases stayed unmatched. Germline CDR1 is SGHAT and CDR2 is FQNNGV. CDR3 sequence reads: CASSLEVTGQYEQYF. The CDR3 DNA reads TGTGCCAGCAGCTTAGAAGTGACAGGGCAGTACGAGCAGTACTTC.

V usage is TRBV10-3 and J usage is TRBJ2-7; 9 positions agree with TRBD1. The CDR3 runs 14 residues. The V segment lost 10 bases and the J segment 1 base; nucleotides outside the gene matches: 8. CDR1 and CDR2 (germline): ENHRY, SYGVKD. The CDR3 coding sequence is TGTGCCACCGGGACAGGGATCGCGTCCTACGAGCAGTACTTC. Protein product: CATGTGIASYEQYF.

The V call is TRBV1, the J call TRBJ2-2; the D call in the table, TRBD1, was not verified against the DNA. TRBV1 is listed as a pseudogene. The CDR3 totals 16 residues. CDR3 protein: CTSSRQGQGDTGELFF. The CDR3 region has the DNA TGCACCAGCAGCCGCCAGGGACAGGGGGACACCGGGGAGCTGTTTTTT.

This sequence joins TRBV9 and TRBJ2-3; 10 bases are a match to TRBD2. With V trimmed by 7 bases and J by 2 bases, 10 bases remained unmatched. The germline V gene has CDR1 SGDLS and CDR2 YYNGEE. The length of the CDR3 is 16 residues. The CDR3 bases are TGTGCCAGCTCCCTGACTAGCGGGTACTCCACAGATACGCAGTATTTT. Translating it yields CASSLTSGYSTDTQYF.

CDR3 sequence reads: CASTSGSLGYNEQFF. CDR3 sequence (DNA): TGTGCCAGCACTAGCGGGAGTCTCGGATACAATGAGCAGTTCTTC. The chain recombines TRBV2 with TRBJ2-1; 10 bases agree with TRBD2. V was clipped by 7 bases and J by 4 bases; unmatched bases: 7. The CDR3 spans 15 residues. CDR1 is SNHLY and CDR2 is FYNNEI in the germline V gene.

This chain joins TRBV27 and TRBJ2-7, with 8 bases aligning to TRBD1. This CDR3 region has 14 residues. Looked up from germline, CDR1 is MNHEY and CDR2 is SMNVEV (reference sequence). V lost 2 bases and J lost 7; bases outside the gene matches: 7. The CDR3 protein is CASSLRQGAREQYF. DNA for the CDR3: TGTGCCAGCAGTTTACGGCAGGGGGCTCGAGAGCAGTACTTC.

V is TRBV11-2 and J is TRBJ2-5; 8 bases map to TRBD1. In germline, CDR1 is SGHAT, CDR2 FQNNGV. CDR3 size: 12 residues. The V and J ends lost 7 bases and 4 bases, in that order; junction bases with no gene match: 2. The CDR3 reads CASKDRAETQYF. In DNA form, the CDR3 reads TGTGCCAGCAAGGACAGGGCAGAGACCCAGTACTTC.

This clone has just a few counts. This rearrangement joins TRBV11-2 to TRBJ1-5; 8 nucleotides align to TRBD1. CDR1 and CDR2 (germline): SGHAT, FQNNGV. V shed 5 bases, J shed 7 bases, and the junction held 7 bases outside the gene matches. The CDR3 is 14 residues long. CDR3 coding DNA: TGTGCCAGCAGCCCTGACAGGGGACACCAGCCCCAGCATTTT. Protein sequence: CASSPDRGHQPQHF.

The V and J genes are TRBV29-1 and TRBJ1-4, with TRBD1 matching over 8 bases. This CDR3 comprises 15 residues. Trimming at V came to 3 bases and at J to 6 bases, leaving 9 bases not matched to a gene. Germline lookup yields CDR1 SQVTM and CDR2 ANQGSEA. CDR3 sequence: CSVDAIQGGDEKLFF. CDR3 in DNA: TGCAGCGTTGACGCCATACAGGGGGGGGATGAAAAACTGTTTTTT.

The gene calls are TRBV4-1 and TRBJ1-3, with D perhaps TRBD1 (5 bases). The germline V gene has CDR1 MGHRA and CDR2 YSYEKL. The CDR3 sequence is 16 residues long. V was clipped by 3 bases and J by 0 bases, with 12 bases between them. CDR3 in DNA: TGCGCCAGCAGCCATGGGACGGGAAACTCTGGAAACACCATATATTTT. Protein product: CASSHGTGNSGNTIYF.

In this sample, this clone turned up a few times. The V gene is TRBV27, the J gene TRBJ1-5; D unclear. The CDR3 is 13 amino acids. The V end lost 6 bases, the J end lost 9 bases, and 15 bases lay between the germline ends. Germline assignment: CDR1 MNHEY and CDR2 SMNVEV (reference sequence). The CDR3 DNA reads as TGTGCCAGCAGGGAGGTCCCCGGGTCGCCCCAGCATTTT. It is translated as CASREVPGSPQHF.

This chain uses TRBV7-2 with TRBJ1-1; a weak D match, TRBD1 (6 bases). This CDR3 is built from 18 residues. Between the trimmed V and J ends, which lost 2 bases and 2 bases, there was a span of 21 bases. Germline V gives CDR1 SGHTA, CDR2 FQGNSA. CDR3 region: CASSLTGKFVGSNTEAFF. The CDR3, as DNA: TGTGCCAGCAGCTTAACAGGGAAATTCGTTGGATCAAACACTGAAGCTTTCTTT.